The text below deals with one T cell receptor (beta chain). Antigen unknown. This CDR3 is 19 amino acids long. Per the germline V gene, CDR1 is LGHDT and CDR2 is YNNKEL (reference sequence). V was pared by 2 bases and J by 0 bases, with 23 bases between. The sample belongs to a study of CD8 T cells in Susac syndrome. Study conclusions and caveats: In its TCR sequencing and HLA analysis, the study acknowledged that the number of individuals was relatively small. When the CD4+ T cell repertoires of patients with Susac syndrome were examined, they did not show any clonal expansion.

Random hexamers were used to reverse transcribe about 0.45 to 1 ug of RNA. It was immunoSEQ multiplex PCR that amplified TCR beta CDR3 across 54 Vbeta and 13 Jbeta. TCRdb re-called the immunoSEQ multiplex PCR reads through MiXCR, storing one row per CDR3 protein. The repertoire has about 140,000 distinct CDR3 sequences, 85% to 95% of them found once; the top ten carry 0.14%. Sequencing input: CD4+ T cells from PBMCs. The sequence was obtained from a human donor with Susac syndrome. The J gene is TRBJ2-7, the V gene TRBV3-1, with TRBD2 as a possible D gene (5 bases). The CDR3 spells CASSQYGVLGSNYSYEQYF. The CDR3 nucleotides read TGTGCCAGCAGCCAATACGGGGTCTTAGGCAGCAACTACTCCTACGAGCAGTACTTC.